The clone carrying this T cell receptor beta chain showed up just once. The antigen is unknown. The protocol attached unique molecular identifiers to individual cDNA molecules. TCRdb re-analysed the 5' RACE reads in MiXCR, keeping a single row per CDR3 protein. The sample lists more than 80,000 distinct CDR3 sequences, approximately 11% occurring once. The sample comes from a study of early T cells in non-severe SARS-CoV-2 infection. Overall study context: Whole-blood bulk RNA, unsorted, was sequenced, and chains were unpaired.

The CDR3 consists of 13 residues. V was pared by 0 bases and J by 0 bases, with 2 bases between. Germline loops: CDR1 DFQATT, CDR2 SNEGSKA (reference sequence). Study-level findings and limits: VDJdb matches were skewed toward anti-spike CD8 T cell responses.

The chain links TRBV20-1 to TRBJ2-2; no clear D. The source is an adult who was a healthcare worker with PCR-confirmed SARS-CoV-2 infection or an uninfected control (not recorded which). Specimen: whole blood. The CDR3 reads CSARDANTGELFF. The CDR3 nucleotides are TGCAGTGCTAGAGACGCGAACACCGGGGAGCTGTTTTTT.